The rows below give T cell receptor beta chains drawn from one sample of a study of shared clonotypes between healthy human individuals. Sequenced by immunoSEQ multiplex PCR; TCRdb stores in-frame clones only, minus some. Among hundreds of thousands of clones listed, around 73% were seen once. Sample: memory CD4+ T cells sorted from blood. These receptor sequences come from a woman under 40 in good health. The CDR3 runs from the conserved cysteine through the conserved F or W. The D gene is left open where the match is weak. Not every row has a clone size; where given, it reads once, few, many or a size class.

TRBV28	TRBJ2-7	-	-	CASSYRLGGDWEQYF	TGTGCCAGCAGTTACCGACTAGGCGGGGATTGGGAGCAGTACTTC
TRBV5-6	TRBJ1-5	TRBD1	-	CASAQGQTQPQHF	TGTGCCAGCGCACAGGGACAGACGCAGCCCCAGCATTTT
TRBV5-1	TRBJ2-5	TRBD2	-	CASSLVGLAQETQYF	TGCGCCAGCAGCTTGGTTGGACTAGCCCAAGAGACCCAGTACTTC
TRBV7-3	TRBJ2-3	TRBD2	-	CASSVGLAGGTVDTQYF	TGTGCCAGCAGCGTCGGACTAGCGGGAGGGACCGTAGATACGCAGTATTTT
TRBV16	TRBJ1-1	-	-	CASSGLGNTEAFF	TGTGCCAGCAGTGGTTTGGGGAACACTGAAGCTTTCTTT
TRBV5-8	TRBJ1-5	-	-	CASSFKRGAWQPQHF	TGTGCCAGCAGCTTCAAGCGGGGGGCCTGGCAGCCCCAGCATTTT
TRBV10-3	TRBJ1-1	TRBD1	-	CAIKAEGAIGEAFF	TGTGCCATCAAGGCGGAGGGGGCGATTGGTGAAGCTTTCTTT
TRBV15	TRBJ1-1	TRBD1	-	CATSRDVGTGNTEAFF	TGTGCCACCAGCAGAGATGTTGGGACAGGGAACACTGAAGCTTTCTTT
TRBV6-5	TRBJ2-3	-	-	CASSHRTATDTQYF	TGTGCCAGCAGTCACCGGACAGCTACAGATACGCAGTATTTT
TRBV6-5	TRBJ2-1	-	-	CASSVRGSSYNEQFF	TGTGCCAGCAGTGTCCGGGGGAGCTCCTACAATGAGCAGTTCTTC
TRBV5-1	TRBJ2-3	TRBD2	-	CASSSPSGRWSDTQYF	TGCGCCAGCAGCTCTCCTAGCGGGAGATGGTCAGATACGCAGTATTTT
TRBV19	TRBJ2-6	-	-	CASSPGRNSGANVLTF	TGTGCCAGTAGTCCAGGACGGAACTCTGGGGCCAACGTCCTGACTTTC
TRBV28	TRBJ2-7	TRBD2	-	CASSYSGIPNEQYF	TGTGCCAGCAGTTATAGCGGGATACCTAACGAGCAGTACTTC
TRBV5-1	TRBJ2-3	TRBD1	few	CASSWRRTGGTDTQYF	TGCGCCAGCAGCTGGCGAAGGACAGGGGGCACAGATACGCAGTATTTT
TRBV11-2	TRBJ2-2	TRBD2	-	CASSLRLAGTGELFF	TGTGCCAGCAGCCTCCGACTAGCGGGCACCGGGGAGCTGTTTTTT
TRBV5-1	TRBJ2-5	TRBD1	-	CASSSPDRDWATQYF	TGCGCCAGCAGCTCCCCGGACAGGGATTGGGCGACCCAGTACTTC
TRBV30	TRBJ1-4	-	-	CAWSYAGFNEKLFF	TGTGCCTGGAGCTATGCAGGGTTCAATGAAAAACTGTTTTTT
TRBV25-1	TRBJ2-2	TRBD1	many	CASSRTGGTGELFF	TGTGCCAGCAGCCGGACAGGGGGCACCGGGGAGCTGTTTTTT
TRBV11-2	TRBJ1-5	-	few	CASSLLAEPNQPQHF	TGTGCCAGCAGCTTACTGGCAGAGCCAAATCAGCCCCAGCATTTT
TRBV19	TRBJ2-2	-	once	CASRTTGFTGELFF	TGTGCCAGTAGAACGACAGGATTCACCGGGGAGCTGTTTTTT
TRBV6-1	TRBJ1-5	TRBD1	-	CASNRQGDQPQHF	TGTGCCAGCAATCGACAGGGGGACCAGCCCCAGCATTTT
TRBV28	TRBJ2-5	-	-	CASSLGGVFFGTQYF	TGTGCCAGCAGTTTGGGGGGCGTCTTCTTTGGGACCCAGTACTTC
TRBV7-3	TRBJ2-5	-	few	CASSQGETQYF	TGTGCCAGCAGTCAAGGGGAGACCCAGTACTTC
TRBV5-1	TRBJ1-1	-	many	CASSQQQNTEAFF	TGCGCCAGCAGCCAACAACAGAACACTGAAGCTTTCTTT
TRBV2	TRBJ1-5	TRBD1	-	CASSGQGLLKSNQPQHF	TGTGCCAGCAGTGGACAGGGCTTGTTGAAGAGCAATCAGCCCCAGCATTTT
TRBV29-1	TRBJ2-7	-	-	CSVEAGGSSYEQYF	TGCAGCGTTGAGGCTGGTGGGAGCTCCTACGAGCAGTACTTC
TRBV7-3	TRBJ1-1	-	few	CASSTSGGGTEAFF	TGTGCCAGCAGCACTAGCGGGGGTGGCACTGAAGCTTTCTTT
TRBV6-1	TRBJ1-5	TRBD1	-	CASSEMTGGQPQHF	TGTGCCAGCAGTGAAATGACAGGGGGTCAGCCCCAGCATTTT
TRBV2	TRBJ2-5	-	-	CASSLFPIDSQETQYF	TGTGCCAGCAGTCTCTTTCCGATCGACAGCCAAGAGACCCAGTACTTC
TRBV28	TRBJ2-7	TRBD1	-	CASSLLGQGIMEQYF	TGTGCCAGCAGTTTGCTGGGACAGGGCATTATGGAGCAGTACTTC